The subject of this entry is one TCR beta chain. The target antigen is unknown. The split of CD4+ cells yielded CD45RA+ naive and CD45RA-negative memory subsets. This sample is drawn from a study of shared clonotypes between healthy human individuals. Whole-study results and caveats: Naive subsets usually exceeded memory subsets in estimated richness. Roughly 5% of naive CD4 clonotypes were common to several donors.

The assay used deep level. Generated by immunoSEQ multiplex PCR, the TCRdb table keeps only in-frame clones and is missing some. This sample has under 1,100,000 clones, with more than 75% found just once. Trimming removed 1 base from V and 1 base from J; junction bases left unmatched: 5. The germline gives CDR1 SGHAT, CDR2 FQNNGV. The CDR3 extends over 17 amino acids. The chain has TRBV11-2 and TRBJ2-1, with 9 bases that match TRBD2. The sequencing input was memory CD4+ T cells from PBMCs. This sample's subset: CD45RA-negative fraction. This clonotype originated in a man aged 18-30 years in good health. Some clones in this sample may be carry-over from other donors' samples. CDR3 protein: CASSLGRLADSYNEQFF. CDR3 sequence (DNA): TGTGCCAGCAGCTTAGGGAGACTAGCGGATTCCTACAATGAGCAGTTCTTC.